The 9 T cell receptor beta chains presented below share a single source sample, sequenced in a study of blood T cells in healthy people across ages. Using a J-beta primer mix together with a sample-barcoded 5' primer, a second PCR was run for roughly 7 to 11 cycles. TCRdb independently ran MiXCR on the 5' RACE reads; one entry per CDR3 protein. Here the sample spans around 1,600,000 distinct CDR3 sequences, roughly 43% being singletons. Sequencing was done on a sample of blood. These receptors all come from a woman younger than 35 in good health.

The rearrangement uses TRBV23-1 and TRBJ2-7; no clear D. TRBV23-1 carries the ORF label, with uncertain function. The CDR3 runs 22 residues. V dropped 0 bases and J dropped 3 bases, with 33 bases sitting between them. The CDR3 bases are TGCGCCAGCAGTCAATCGGCTCCGCCCATTCTTAAGGGTATGGTCCCCCACTACGAGCAGTACTTC. Protein sequence: CASSQSAPPILKGMVPHYEQYF.

J is TRBJ1-2 and V is TRBV7-9, with unresolved D. Germline V gene data show CDR1 as SEHNR and CDR2 as FQNEAQ (reference sequence). With 1 base removed from V and 4 bases from J, the gap between germline ends came to 10 bases. The CDR3 is 14 residues long. The DNA of the CDR3 is TGTGCCAGCAGCTTAGGTAGGGCCGGCTATGGCTACACCTTC. It yields the protein CASSLGRAGYGYTF.

This clonotype was counted a few times. The rearrangement links TRBV20-1 to TRBJ2-1, with a weak D call TRBD2 (6 bases). Germline V gene lookup returns CDR1 DFQATT and CDR2 SNEGSKA (reference sequence). Trimming took 2 bases from V and 9 from J, leaving 11 bases between them. This CDR3 has 12 amino acids. Written as DNA, the CDR3 is TGCAGTGCTAGAAAGGGAGGAGGTGAGCAGTTCTTC. It specifies CSARKGGGEQFF.

This clonotype was seen a few times. This chain uses TRBV3-1 with TRBJ2-7; 8 nucleotides agree with TRBD2. The CDR3 consists of 17 residues. Germline CDR1 LGHDT, CDR2 YNNKEL (reference sequence). J lost 2 bases, V lost 3 bases, and 12 bases had no gene match. This CDR3 reads CASSQGFLAGPPYEQYF. The CDR3 coding sequence is TGTGCCAGCAGCCAGGGATTCTTAGCGGGACCACCCTACGAGCAGTACTTC.

As regards this clonotype: Just one base apart from a much larger clone, this may be a read error. V is TRBV29-1 and J is TRBJ2-3, with D perhaps assigned TRBD1 or TRBD2 (6 bases each). The CDR3 runs to 13 residues. CDR1 and CDR2 from the germline V gene are SQVTM and ANQGSEA. CDR3 sequence: CSAEGGSTDAQYF. CDR3 bases: TGCAGCGCCGAGGGGGGTTCGACAGATGCGCAGTATTTT.

This rearrangement joins TRBV20-1 to TRBJ2-7; unclear D gene. V was trimmed by 5 bases and J by 2 bases, leaving 10 bases between them. The germline CDR1 and CDR2 sequences are DFQATT and SNEGSKA (reference sequence). The CDR3 has 12 residues. CDR3 sequence reads: CSAHRIAYEQYF. CDR3 nucleotide sequence: TGCAGTGCTCATAGAATCGCCTACGAGCAGTACTTC.

This clonotype was detected a few times. The chain carries TRBV10-3 and TRBJ1-2; D perhaps matches TRBD1 (5 bases). CDR3 length: 14 amino acids. The V end lost 10 bases, the J end lost 3 bases, and 18 bases lay between the germline ends. Germline CDR1 and CDR2: ENHRY and SYGVKD. This CDR3 is CASTISGSYYGYTF. The CDR3 nucleotides read TGTGCCAGCACTATCTCAGGGTCCTACTATGGCTACACCTTC.

The table lists this clonotype with a few counts. The V gene is TRBV6-2 or TRBV6-3, the J gene TRBJ1-5; D may be TRBD1 (5 bases). Per germline, CDR1 MNHEY and CDR2 SVGEGT. CDR3 size: 15 residues. Trimming left V 5 bases short and J 1 base short, with 12 bases between. CDR3 loop: CASSPEWGSNQPQHF. The CDR3 DNA reads as TGTGCCAGCAGTCCGGAGTGGGGGAGCAATCAGCCCCAGCATTTT.

J is TRBJ2-7 and V is TRBV5-1; D is uncertain. This CDR3 contains 14 residues. Germline loops: CDR1 SGHRS, CDR2 YFSETQ. Trimming took 4 bases from V and 0 from J, leaving 11 bases between them. CDR3 DNA: TGCGCCAGCAGCACTGCCGACATCTCCTACGAGCAGTACTTC. Translating it yields CASSTADISYEQYF.